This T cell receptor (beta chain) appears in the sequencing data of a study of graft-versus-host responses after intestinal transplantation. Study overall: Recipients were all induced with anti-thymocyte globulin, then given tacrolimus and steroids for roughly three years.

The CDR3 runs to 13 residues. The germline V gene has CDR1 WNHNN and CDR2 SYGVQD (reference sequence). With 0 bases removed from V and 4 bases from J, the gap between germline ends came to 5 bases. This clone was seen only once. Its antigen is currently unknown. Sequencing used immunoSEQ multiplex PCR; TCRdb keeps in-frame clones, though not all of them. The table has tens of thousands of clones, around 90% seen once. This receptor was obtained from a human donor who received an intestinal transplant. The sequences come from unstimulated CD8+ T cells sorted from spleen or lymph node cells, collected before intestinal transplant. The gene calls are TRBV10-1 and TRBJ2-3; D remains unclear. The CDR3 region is CASSESGPDTQYF. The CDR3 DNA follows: TGCGCCAGCAGTGAGTCTGGGCCAGATACGCAGTATTTT.